This T cell receptor beta chain came from a study of cytomegalovirus exposure and HLA in healthy donors. The study's findings and limits: Among the CMV-associated chains, three were confirmed in vitro as specific for CMV antigens. Cytomegalovirus association was listed for under 200 TCR beta chains. High sensitivity and specificity were reportedly achieved when the classifier diagnosed cytomegalovirus status.

As concerns this clone: Antigen unknown. This sample also contains other DNA sequences that code for the same CDR3.

Assay used: immunoSEQ multiplex PCR; TCRdb lists only in-frame clones, some missing. The sample lists a few hundred thousand clones; 70% to 90% were seen once. The CDR3 contains 12 residues. Germline values: CDR1 KGHSH, CDR2 LQKENI. Trimming removed 3 bases from V and 8 bases from J, with 10 bases in between. The source material was PBMCs. The chain links TRBV18 to TRBJ1-2, with D hard to call. The sequence derives from a woman aged 18-29 years in good health and CMV-seronegative. The CDR3 reads CASSPESSGYTF. Written as DNA, the CDR3 is TGTGCCAGCTCACCCGAGTCGAGCGGCTACACCTTC.